The 17 T cell receptor beta chains in this list originate from one sample, sequenced in a study of shared T cell receptors in the human thymus. Profiled with immunoSEQ multiplex PCR; TCRdb holds only in-frame clones, not every one. The profile shows just under 550,000 clones, approximately 80% of them singletons. Separately, the same data were catalogued under a study of human thymus T cells.

Sequencing used thymocytes. The receptors stem from a boy under two years old with a congenital heart defect.

The sample holds a few counts of this clone. V is TRBV6-1 and J is TRBJ2-2, with a weak D call TRBD1 (5 bases). Trimming removed 8 bases from V and 6 bases from J, with 13 bases in between. CDR1 is MNHNS, CDR2 SASEGT, per germline. The CDR3 totals 13 residues. This CDR3 reads CASSGSDPGELFF. The CDR3 DNA reads TGTGCCAGCTCAGGGTCGGACCCCGGGGAGCTGTTTTTT.

The chain joins TRBV7-2 to TRBJ1-1; 12 bases match TRBD1. From germline, CDR1 is SGHTA and CDR2 FQGNSA. This CDR3 spans 17 amino acids. Unmatched junction bases numbered 10, after V lost 5 bases and J lost 3 bases. The CDR3 loop reads CASSPMGQGAWDTEAFF. Here the CDR3 DNA reads TGTGCCAGCAGCCCAATGGGACAGGGGGCTTGGGACACTGAAGCTTTCTTT.

This sequence joins TRBV5-6 and TRBJ2-7; 13 bases line up with TRBD2. V gave up 4 bases and J gave up 3 bases; unmatched junction bases: 4. The germline CDR1 and CDR2 sequences are SGHDT and YYEEEE. The CDR3 has 15 residues. The CDR3 nucleotides read TGTGCCAGCAGCCCGGGACTAGCGGGATTCTACGAGCAGTACTTC. It is translated as CASSPGLAGFYEQYF.

The chain has TRBV2 and TRBJ2-1, with 7 positions matching TRBD2. Germline loops: CDR1 SNHLY, CDR2 FYNNEI. This CDR3 has 11 amino acids. The junction had 7 bases not matched to a gene; V was cut back by 11 bases and J by 9 bases. The CDR3 loop is CAGSLASEQFF. The CDR3 DNA reads TGTGCCGGATCACTAGCGAGTGAGCAGTTCTTC.

CDR3 DNA: TGCGCCAGCAGCCAGGGGCCCTACGAGCAGTACTTC. Amino acids: CASSQGPYEQYF. V and J are TRBV4-3 and TRBJ2-7; TRBD1 might be the D (5 bases). V was trimmed by 3 bases and J by 2 bases, leaving 5 bases between them. Germline CDR1 is LGHNA and CDR2 is YSLEER. The CDR3 covers 12 residues.

The rearrangement links TRBV7-9 to TRBJ2-2; 10 nucleotides agree with TRBD2. This CDR3 region has 15 residues. Germline-derived CDR1 and CDR2 are SEHNR and FQNEAQ (reference sequence). The V and J ends lost 6 bases and 4 bases, in that order; junction bases with no gene match: 5. CDR3 protein: CASSGTSEVTGELFF. For the CDR3, the DNA is TGTGCCAGCAGTGGGACTAGCGAGGTCACCGGGGAGCTGTTTTTT.

This clone was observed a single time. This chain uses TRBV27 with TRBJ2-2; TRBD2 matches at 10 bases. The V gene's germline CDR1 is MNHEY and CDR2 SMNVEV (reference sequence). V shed 6 bases, J shed 5 bases, and the junction held 6 bases outside the gene matches. This CDR3 is built from 15 residues. This chain's CDR3 is CASSQSGRATGELFF. The CDR3 DNA follows: TGTGCCAGCAGCCAGAGCGGGAGGGCGACCGGGGAGCTGTTTTTT.

The chain joins TRBV5-4 to TRBJ2-1; D is possibly TRBD1 (5 bases). The V gene lost 5 bases and the J gene lost 8 bases, with 14 bases spanning the gap. Germline CDR1 SGHNT, CDR2 YYREEE (reference sequence). This CDR3 region has 13 residues. CDR3 in amino acids: CASSLYQGDEQFF. CDR3 nucleotides: TGTGCCAGCAGTTTATATCAGGGTGATGAGCAGTTCTTC.

CDR3 nucleotide sequence: TGTGCCAGCAGTGGACCCCCACACAGGGGCGACACCGGGGAGCTGTTTTTT. This encodes CASSGPPHRGDTGELFF. The gene calls are TRBV25-1 and TRBJ2-2, with 7 bases aligning to TRBD1. Trimming at V came to 4 bases and at J to 3 bases, leaving 11 bases not matched to a gene. Germline V gene sequence: CDR1 MGHDK, CDR2 SYGVNS. The CDR3 is 17 residues long. The entire variable domain, with the rest obtained from reference TRBV25-1 and TRBJ2-2, is as follows: EADIYQTPRYLVIGTGKKITLECSQTMGHDKMYWYQQDPGMELHLIHYSYGVNSTEKGDLSSESTVSRIRTEHFPLTLESARPSHTSQYLCASSGPPHRGDTGELFFGEGSRLTVL.

DNA of the CDR3: TGCAGCGTTGAGGGTAGCGGGCCTGAGCAGTTCTTC. The encoded protein is CSVEGSGPEQFF. The chain recombines TRBV29-1 with TRBJ2-1; TRBD2 matches at 7 bases. The CDR3 contains 12 residues. In germline, CDR1 is SQVTM, CDR2 ANQGSEA. The V and J ends lost 3 bases and 9 bases, in that order; junction bases with no gene match: 5.

J is TRBJ2-7 and V is TRBV7-2, with TRBD1 as a possible D gene (6 bases). Trimming took 1 base from V and 2 from J, leaving 9 bases between them. This CDR3 is built from 14 residues. Germline V gene sequence: CDR1 SGHTA, CDR2 FQGNSA. Here the CDR3 reads CASSLGDNTYEQYF. CDR3 nucleotide sequence: TGTGCCAGCAGCTTAGGGGACAACACCTACGAGCAGTACTTC.

To note about this clone: Sequence at one end of the junction differs from germline and may be a read error. The DNA for the CDR3 is TGTGCTAGCAGCTTAGAGGGGGGGTTTGGGACGGAGACCCAGTACTTC. This sequence encodes CASSLEGGFGTETQYF. The gene calls are TRBV7-7 and TRBJ2-5; a weak D match, TRBD2 (7 bases). Germline V gene sequence: CDR1 SSHAT, CDR2 FNYEAQ (reference sequence). The length of the CDR3 is 16 residues. Based on the CDR3 plus reference TRBV7-7 and TRBJ2-5, the full variable domain is GAGVSQSPRYKVTKRGQDVTLRCDPISSHATLYWYQQALGQGPEFLTYFNYEAQPDKSGLPSDRFSAERPEGSISTLTIQRTEQRDSAMYRCASSLEGGFGTETQYFGPGTRLLVL.

The rearrangement links TRBV25-1 to TRBJ2-1; 8 bases are a match to TRBD1. Looked up from germline, CDR1 is MGHDK and CDR2 is SYGVNS. The length of the CDR3 is 13 residues. Trimming removed 8 bases from V and 10 bases from J; junction bases left unmatched: 10. The CDR3: CASLPDREKEQFF. CDR3 in DNA: TGTGCCAGCCTCCCGGACAGGGAGAAAGAGCAGTTCTTC.

The CDR3 nucleotides read TGTGCCTGGCAGGAAATAGGGGGAGCAAGGGCCCGAGAGACCCAGTACTTC. It translates to CAWQEIGGARARETQYF. V usage is TRBV30 and J usage is TRBJ2-5; D might be TRBD1 (6 bases). Deletions cut 5 bases from V and 4 bases from J, with 26 bases between. Germline-derived CDR1 and CDR2 are GTSNPN and SVGIG (reference sequence). There are 17 residues in the CDR3.

The genes are TRBV6-5 and TRBJ2-7; TRBD1 is a possible D gene (6 bases). Trimming removed 6 bases at V and 3 bases at J, with 15 bases between. This CDR3 is built from 14 residues. The germline V gene encodes CDR1 MNHEY and CDR2 SVGAGI. CDR3 residues: CASRPQGLNYEQYF. CDR3 bases: TGTGCCAGCAGACCACAGGGCCTAAACTACGAGCAGTACTTC.

The chain employs TRBV29-1 and TRBJ2-2, with 7 bases fitting TRBD1. The germline gives CDR1 SQVTM, CDR2 ANQGSEA. CDR3 length: 16 amino acids. The junction had 14 bases not matched to a gene; V was cut back by 2 bases and J by 8 bases. This CDR3 is CSVELRQGPRRGELFF. CDR3 DNA sequence: TGCAGCGTTGAACTTCGACAGGGCCCCCGGCGGGGGGAGCTGTTTTTT.

The CDR3 DNA sequence: TGTGCCAGCAGCTTACAACCAGGACTAGCGATTTACGAGCAGTACTTC. The encoded protein is CASSLQPGLAIYEQYF. The chain is built from TRBV11-2 and TRBJ2-7, with 9 positions matching TRBD2. The CDR3 spans 16 residues. V lost 2 bases, J lost 4 bases, and 9 bases stayed unmatched. Germline V CDR1 and CDR2: SGHAT, FQNNGV.